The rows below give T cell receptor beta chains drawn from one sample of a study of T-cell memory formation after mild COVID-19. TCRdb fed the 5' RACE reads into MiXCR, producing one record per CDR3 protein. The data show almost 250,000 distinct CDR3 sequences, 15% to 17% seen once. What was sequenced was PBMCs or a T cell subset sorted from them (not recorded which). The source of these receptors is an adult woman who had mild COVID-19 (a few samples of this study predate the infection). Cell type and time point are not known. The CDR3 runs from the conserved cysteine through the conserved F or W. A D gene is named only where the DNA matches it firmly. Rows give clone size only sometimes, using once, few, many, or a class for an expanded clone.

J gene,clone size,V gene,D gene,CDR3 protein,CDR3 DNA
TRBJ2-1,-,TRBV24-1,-,CATSDPRGTYNEQFF,TGTGCCACCAGTGACCCAAGGGGGACCTACAATGAGCAGTTCTTC
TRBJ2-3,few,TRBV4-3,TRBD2,CASSQDVLLAATDTQYF,TGCGCCAGCAGCCAAGACGTATTACTAGCGGCCACAGATACGCAGTATTTT
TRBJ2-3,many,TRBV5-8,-,CASSLAGVRTDTQYF,TGTGCCAGCAGCCTTGCAGGGGTTCGCACAGATACGCAGTATTTT
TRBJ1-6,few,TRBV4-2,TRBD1,CASSRPGQPLHF,TGTGCCAGCAGCCGCCCGGGACAGCCCCTCCACTTT
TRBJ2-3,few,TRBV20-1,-,CSARSAGSGTDTQYF,TGCAGTGCTAGAAGTGCGGGAAGCGGCACAGATACGCAGTATTTT
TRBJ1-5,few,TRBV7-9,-,CASSSGRGAREPQHF,TGTGCCAGCAGCTCAGGTCGGGGGGCTAGGGAGCCCCAGCATTTT
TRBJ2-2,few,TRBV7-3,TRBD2,CASSSRGTINTGELFF,TGTGCCAGCAGCTCCCGCGGGACTATAAACACCGGGGAGCTGTTTTTT
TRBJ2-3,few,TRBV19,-,CASSPPRDTRLADTQYF,TGTGCCAGTAGTCCTCCCCGGGACACCCGACTGGCAGATACGCAGTATTTT
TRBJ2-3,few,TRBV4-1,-,CASSRPRGTDTQYF,TGCGCCAGCAGCCGACCCCGGGGCACAGATACGCAGTATTTT
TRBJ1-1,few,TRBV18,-,CASSPRARMNTEAFF,TGTGCCAGCTCACCCCGGGCCAGAATGAACACTGAAGCTTTCTTT
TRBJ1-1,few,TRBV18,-,CASSPPDPTEAFF,TGTGCCAGCTCACCACCAGACCCCACAGAAGCTTTCTTT
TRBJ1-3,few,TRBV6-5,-,CATRGRFSGNTIYF,TGTGCCACCCGGGGTCGTTTCTCTGGAAACACCATATATTTT
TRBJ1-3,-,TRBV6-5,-,CASSYAGGGTGNTIYF,TGTGCCAGCAGTTACGCAGGTGGGGGGACTGGAAACACCATATATTTT
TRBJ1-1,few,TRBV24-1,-,CATSDSVSTEAFF,TGTGCCACCAGTGATTCAGTGAGCACTGAAGCTTTCTTT
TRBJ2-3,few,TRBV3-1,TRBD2,CASSQGVAGRAGTQYF,TGTGCCAGCAGCCAAGGTGTAGCGGGGAGGGCAGGTACGCAGTATTTT
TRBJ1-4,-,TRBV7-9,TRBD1,CASSSKSTGDGEKLFF,TGTGCCAGCAGCTCCAAATCGACAGGGGACGGAGAAAAACTGTTTTTT
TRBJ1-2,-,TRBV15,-,CATSRGYSYGYTF,TGTGCCACCAGCAGGGGTTACAGCTATGGCTACACCTTC
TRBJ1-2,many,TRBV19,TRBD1,CASTSYRDRIHYGYTF,TGTGCCAGTACCTCTTACCGGGACAGAATACACTATGGCTACACCTTC
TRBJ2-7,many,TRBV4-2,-,CASSQGWDVTYEQYF,TGTGCCAGCAGCCAAGGATGGGACGTAACCTACGAGCAGTACTTC